The present TCR beta chain was sequenced within a study of cytomegalovirus exposure and HLA in healthy donors (TCRdb year 2017). Some background on the complete study: According to an earlier analysis of a few hundred of the donors, 150 million to 200 million T cells yielded 90 million to 130 million unique TCR beta sequences and about 300 Gb of sequence data. About 280 gigabases of sequencing data and 78 million or so unique TCR sequences were included in an early release covering 500 to 750 HLA-typed donors. The genetic ancestry cluster associated with self-reported Caucasian donors included 70% to 85% of the roughly 380 genotyped donors. The study aimed to test whether signatures of past pathogen exposure could be identified by cataloging public T cell receptors. The study used immunosequencing to profile the T cell repertoires of some 600 subjects and linked those repertoires to cytomegalovirus serostatus. A separate validation cohort of 100 to 150 different subjects was used in addition to the approximately 700-subject first cohort. The study combined high-throughput TCR immunosequencing, statistical association of individual TCRs with disease status, and machine learning to predict cytomegalovirus infection status. A later analysis re-examined previously published TCR beta repertoires from around 670 donors and added high-resolution HLA genotyping to investigate patterns of TCR occurrence. Rather than using new phenotypic data, the later analysis identified candidate immune exposures from TCR beta sequences and from how often those sequences occurred across donors. An earlier analysis of some 600 of the donors applied high-throughput TCR beta sequencing to assess whether each TCR beta V gene segment acted as functional or pseudogenic. Donor age, sex, ethnicity and CMV serostatus were compiled together with the repertoire data. A later genetic analysis used genome-wide SNP genotypes for about 60% of the roughly 700 donors, treating that subset as a discovery cohort. All discovery cohort repertoires had been generated on a single sequencing platform. HLA typing included class I and class II loci at four-digit resolution. The number of donors typed differed by locus, with roughly 629-640 for A, B, C, DRB1 and DQB1, more than 500 for DQA1, about 610 for DPA1, and around 450 for DPB1. Four to six DR-DQ haplotypes were handled as single units for association and clustering, since linkage in the cohort was strong. Among around 400 genotyped donors of the cohort, an average of approximately 220,000 unique TCR beta nucleotide sequences was sequenced per donor, of which 15% to 20% were non-productive.

CDR1 and CDR2 are drawn from the germline V gene: MGHRA, YSYEKL. The cysteine opens and the phenylalanine closes a CDR3 of 16 amino acids. Kept here is only the CDR3 DNA, which spans 48 bases and is read in frame from base 1. The trim is 4 bases for V and 7 bases for J, with a gap of 17 bases between the germline ends. Results and caveats for the whole study, not just this receptor: Because HLA typing was unavailable for some donors at each locus, only the typed subset was used in association tests. Most TCR sequences were observed very rarely across donors, whereas some public TCRs were present in many individuals. CMV serostatus was the only immune exposure information available for the cohort. The presence/absence analyses assumed that sequencing depth was roughly uniform across donors, and that assumption may not be true. Specific HLA alleles were associated with around 18,000 TCR beta sequences at a false discovery rate of 0.05 in a later analysis. This cohort had only TCR beta chains sequenced, and the lack of alpha or paired-chain data limited which features could be detected. In the study, 164 TCR beta chains were listed as associated with cytomegalovirus. Because counts were too low, seventeen rarely observed V segments, including chromosome 9 orphons, were left out of the earlier analysis of about 500 of the donors. A cluster of highly shared sequence variants was judged likely to be a technical artifact of the sequencing pipeline. According to a later genetic analysis, donors in an Asian-associated ancestry cluster had fewer N-insertions in productive TCRs than the approximately 630-donor mean. The classifier was reported to diagnose cytomegalovirus status with high specificity and sensitivity in both the original and validation cohorts. In a later analysis, most CMV-associated TCR beta chains were found to appear HLA-restricted, with HLA associations seemingly driven largely by CMV exposure. In a later analysis, several top co-occurrence clusters were reported to appear linked to parvovirus B19, influenza, CMV and Epstein-Barr virus. A later genetic analysis associated a missense DCLRE1C variant with V-gene and J-gene trimming of TCR beta chains, and an independent cohort replicated the association. Compared with equally common non-associated chains, HLA-associated TCR beta chains in a later analysis were more clonally expanded and had lower generation probabilities. Broadly in line with IMGT annotations, most TCR beta V segments showed up in productive rearrangements about 87% or about 30% of the time in an earlier analysis of roughly 590 of the donors. Correlated functional status among segregating V segments might reflect linkage disequilibrium, but an unknown experimental factor could not be ruled out. A later analysis found that TCR association rates varied across HLA loci, with DRB1 alleles showing the most associated TCRs and HLA-C alleles the fewest. According to the authors, the approach could potentially be generalized to other disease states and immunological phenotypes. The 87-base-pair reads could not distinguish some IMGT-functional V segments, including TRBV6-2 and TRBV6-3, so those segments were excluded. When HLA alleles, especially DR and DQ, strongly co-occurred, TCR associations were difficult to assign to individual alleles. In vitro tests confirmed that a few of the cytomegalovirus-associated TCR beta chains recognize cytomegalovirus antigens. A further reported finding was that TCR beta sequences accurately predicted the HLA-A and HLA-B alleles for most subjects in the first cohort.

The cohort was made up of approximately 670 healthy bone marrow donors. All cohort members were sampled while nominally healthy, although unrecorded immune exposures were likely present. The donor tested CMV seropositive and was one of the 289 seropositive cohort members. A peripheral blood sample was collected from each donor, and TCR beta sequencing was performed on peripheral blood mononuclear cells. Genomic DNA extraction from the blood cell samples was performed with the Qiagen DNeasy Blood Extraction Kit. This clone has more than one count but fewer than ten. No cognate antigen has been identified for it. No base quality values were provided; no much bigger clone lies one nucleotide off. The library was obtained by the immunoSEQ multiplex PCR assay. The multiplex PCR relied on a mix of 60 forward primers for TCR Vbeta segments and 13 reverse primers for TCR Jbeta segments. Amplification of the CDR3 region of rearranged TCR beta genes was performed with a multiplex PCR assay on genomic DNA. The amplified TCR beta libraries were sequenced on the Illumina HiSeq System as 87-base-pair reads. The authors processed their data as follows. Across the 700 or so repertoires, a later analysis counted some 81 million unique TCR beta chains, roughly 11 million of which were shared by at least two donors. A nearest-neighbor algorithm error-corrected the raw reads and collapsed the reads into unique sequences, merging closely related sequences to remove PCR and sequencing errors. CDR3 sequences were aligned to IMGT reference sequences to assign V, D and J gene segments. For a sequence to be retained, a match of at least six nucleotides was required to both a V gene segment and a J gene segment. Rearrangements were called productive when the CDR3 lacked stop codons and stayed in frame with V and J; all others were non-productive. Following IMGT convention, CDR3 was defined as the stretch from the second conserved V-encoded cysteine to the conserved J-encoded phenylalanine. The earlier analysis of some 600 of the donors excluded sequences that lacked an unambiguous match to a single V gene segment. In an earlier analysis of approximately 610 of the donors, V segments were called functional above 56.7% productive rearrangements and were called segregating when the between-donor standard deviation exceeded 5%. A statistical classification framework was developed to diagnose cytomegalovirus status using the catalog of TCR beta chain sequences. In a later analysis, V and J genes were assigned by comparing TCR nucleotide sequences against IMGT/GENE-DB human TR gene sequences. The TCRdist pipeline was used in a later analysis to assign CDR3 sequences and most-parsimonious VDJ recombination scenarios. In a later analysis, each TCR beta chain was defined by its CDR3 amino acid sequence together with its V-gene family, and reads lacking a unique V-gene family were excluded. A later analysis removed several hundred highly shared, low-generation-probability nucleotide sequences to deal with suspected cross-contamination and a sequencing artifact. In a later analysis, a clonal expansion index was calculated for each public chain from normalized within-repertoire ranks of inferred template counts. Generation probabilities in a later analysis came from a VDJ recombination model fitted to out-of-frame rearrangements, and those results were checked against IGoR. Hypergeometric tests were used in a later analysis to score TCR-TCR, TCR-HLA and TCR-CMV co-occurrence, with a repertoire-size bias correction applied to the TCR pairs. A later analysis estimated false discovery rates by permuting HLA or CMV assignments 20 times. A later analysis grouped co-occurring TCRs with DBSCAN, adding TCRdist sequence similarity when clustering within HLA-allele-positive subsets. Repertoires with fewer than 30,000 or more than 120,000 public chains were left out of co-occurrence clustering, as were about five repertoires with anomalous nucleotide sharing. TCRdb stores this immuneACCESS table with in-frame sequences only. Part of the clones is absent; in the studies checked, under half of the shortfall reflects unresolved V genes, and no reason is known for the rest. V and J calls and clone size follow that table, whereas D and trimming were derived from the DNA. The sample has 120,000 or so clones on record, 15% to 20% of them singletons. The ten largest clones take up roughly 2.7% of the sample.

This sequence was found in a female donor in good health and CMV-seropositive. The chain joins TRBV4-1 to TRBJ1-6; TRBD1 is a possible D gene, resting on 6 matching bases. Material for sequencing was PBMCs. The bases read TGCGCCAGCAGCCCAGGGCTAAGCAGGGGAAATTCACCCCTCCACTTT. It translates as CASSPGLSRGNSPLHF.